This T cell receptor beta chain is from a study of breast tumors, draining lymph nodes, adjacent tissues. Whole-study results and caveats: Compared with lymph nodes, tumors were less diverse; compared with nontumor tissue, more. That most tumor T cells come from lymph nodes remained unproven.

Concerning this clonotype itself: Its specificity is not known.

The CDR3 runs to 15 residues. Trimming removed 8 bases from V and 6 bases from J; junction bases left unmatched: 8. Germline V gene sequence: CDR1 MGHDK, CDR2 SYGVNS. MiXCR was run by TCRdb on the multiplex PCR reads, yielding one entry per CDR3 protein. In the table there are approximately 200,000 distinct CDR3 sequences, roughly 31% of which are singletons. Breast cancer patients provided tissue from their axillary draining lymph nodes. V gene TRBV25-1 combines with J gene TRBJ2-1; 12 bases agree with TRBD2. The sequence was obtained from a female donor with breast cancer. Some clones in this sample may be carry-over from other donors' samples. The sequencing sample was made of axillary lymph node tissue. The CDR3 region is CASVVTSGRPNEQFF. As DNA, the CDR3 is TGTGCCAGCGTTGTTACTAGCGGGAGGCCCAATGAGCAGTTCTTC.